This paragraph reports one TCR beta chain. The junction had 9 bases not matched to a gene; V was cut back by 0 bases and J by 2 bases. The CDR3 spans 20 residues. CDR1 is LGHNA and CDR2 is YSLEER in the germline V gene. The sample is drawn from a study of T cell changes during pregnancy in multiple sclerosis. Method: immunoSEQ multiplex PCR; TCRdb's copy keeps in-frame clones and lacks some. This sample has over 50,000 clones; 92% occur once, and the top ten carry around 2.3%. This material consisted of peripheral blood, taken in the first trimester of pregnancy. The clonotype originates from a female donor with multiple sclerosis, enrolled in a pregnancy study. The chain recombines TRBV4-3 with TRBJ2-4; 14 bases fit TRBD2. The CDR3 DNA reads TGCGCCAGCAGCCAAGAGGGTGGGGGGACTAGCGGGAGTCCCAAAAACATTCAGTACTTC. Translating it yields CASSQEGGGTSGSPKNIQYF.